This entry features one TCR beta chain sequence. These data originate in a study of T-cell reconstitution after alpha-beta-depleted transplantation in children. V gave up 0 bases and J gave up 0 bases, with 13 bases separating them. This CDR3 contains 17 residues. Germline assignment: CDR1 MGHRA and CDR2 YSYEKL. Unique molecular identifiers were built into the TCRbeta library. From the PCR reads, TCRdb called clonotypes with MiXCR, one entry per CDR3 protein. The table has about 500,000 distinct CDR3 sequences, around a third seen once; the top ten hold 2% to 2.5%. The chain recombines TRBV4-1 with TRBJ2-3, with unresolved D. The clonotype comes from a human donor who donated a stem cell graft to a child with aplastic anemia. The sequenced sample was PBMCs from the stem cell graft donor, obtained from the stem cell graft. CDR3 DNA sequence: TGCGCCAGCAGCCAAGATCCAACCGGAAGAAGCACAGATACGCAGTATTTT. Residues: CASSQDPTGRSTDTQYF.